This T cell receptor beta chain was captured by sequencing in a study of blood T cell repertoires in COVID-19. At the level of the study: The samples span acute and convalescent COVID-19 from the United States, Italy and Spain.

Sequencing was performed with immunoSEQ multiplex PCR; in TCRdb, only in-frame clones are kept and a portion is missing. The sample comprises around 100,000 clones, 75% to 90% of which are singletons, and approximately 12% rests with the top ten. Sequenced input: peripheral blood. The TCR comes from a human donor in a cohort sampled during active COVID-19.

The CDR3 loop reads CASSLPGQVETQYF. The CDR3 bases are TGTGCCAGCAGTTTACCGGGACAAGTGGAGACCCAGTACTTC. The chain has TRBV27 and TRBJ2-5; a possible D gene is TRBD1 (6 bases). The CDR3 is made up of 14 amino acids. The germline V gene has CDR1 MNHEY and CDR2 SMNVEV (reference sequence). Trimming cost V 2 bases and J 5 bases, with 12 bases left between them.